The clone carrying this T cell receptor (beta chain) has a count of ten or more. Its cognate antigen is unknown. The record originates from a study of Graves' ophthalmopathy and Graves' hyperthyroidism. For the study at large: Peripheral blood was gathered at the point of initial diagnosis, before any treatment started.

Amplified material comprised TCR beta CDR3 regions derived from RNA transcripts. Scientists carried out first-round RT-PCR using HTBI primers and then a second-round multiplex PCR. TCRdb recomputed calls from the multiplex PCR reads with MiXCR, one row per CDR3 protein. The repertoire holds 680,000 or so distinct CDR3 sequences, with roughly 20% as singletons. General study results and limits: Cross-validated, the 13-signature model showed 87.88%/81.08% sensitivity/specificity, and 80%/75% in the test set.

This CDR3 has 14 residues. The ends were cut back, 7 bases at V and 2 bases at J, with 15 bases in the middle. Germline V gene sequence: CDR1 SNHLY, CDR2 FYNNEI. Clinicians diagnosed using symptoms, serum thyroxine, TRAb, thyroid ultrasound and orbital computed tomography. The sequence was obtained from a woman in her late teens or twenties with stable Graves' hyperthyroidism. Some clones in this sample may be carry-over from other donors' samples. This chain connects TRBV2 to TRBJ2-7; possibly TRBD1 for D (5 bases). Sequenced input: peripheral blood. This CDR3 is CASTQDTQAYEQYF. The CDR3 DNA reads TGTGCCAGCACCCAGGACACGCAAGCCTACGAGCAGTACTTC. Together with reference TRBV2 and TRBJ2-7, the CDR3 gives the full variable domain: EPEVTQTPSHQVTQMGQEVILRCVPISNHLYFYWYRQILGQKVEFLVSFYNNEISEKSEIFDDQFSVERPDGSNFTLKIRSTKLEDSAMYFCASTQDTQAYEQYFGPGTRLTVT.